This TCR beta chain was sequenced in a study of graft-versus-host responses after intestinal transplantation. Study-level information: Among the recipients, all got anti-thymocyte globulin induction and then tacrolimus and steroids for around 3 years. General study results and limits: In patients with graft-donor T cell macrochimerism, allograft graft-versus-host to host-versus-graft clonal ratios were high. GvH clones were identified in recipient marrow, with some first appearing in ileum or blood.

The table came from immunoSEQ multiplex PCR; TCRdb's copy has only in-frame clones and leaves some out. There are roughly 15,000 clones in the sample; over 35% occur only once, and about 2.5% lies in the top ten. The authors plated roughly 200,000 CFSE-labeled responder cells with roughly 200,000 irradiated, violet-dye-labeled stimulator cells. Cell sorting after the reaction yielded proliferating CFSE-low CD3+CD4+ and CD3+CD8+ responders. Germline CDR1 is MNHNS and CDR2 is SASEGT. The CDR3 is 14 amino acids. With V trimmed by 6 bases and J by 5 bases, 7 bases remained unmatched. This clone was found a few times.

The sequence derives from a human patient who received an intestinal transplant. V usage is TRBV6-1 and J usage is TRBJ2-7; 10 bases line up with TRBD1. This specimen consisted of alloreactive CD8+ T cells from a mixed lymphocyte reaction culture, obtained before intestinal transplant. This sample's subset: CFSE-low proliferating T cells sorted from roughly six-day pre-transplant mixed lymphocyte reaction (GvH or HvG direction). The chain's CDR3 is CASSATTGGDEQYF. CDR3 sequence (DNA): TGTGCCAGCAGCGCTACGACAGGGGGCGACGAGCAGTACTTC.